A selection of T cell receptor beta chains follows, all from one sample in a study of shared clonotypes between healthy human individuals. TCRdb keeps only in-frame clones here, not all; method: immunoSEQ multiplex PCR. Here the sample spans nearly 2 million clones, less than 95% being singletons. The sample was naive CD8+ T cells sorted from blood. The source is a man in his late teens or twenties in good health. CDR3s include the opening cysteine and the closing phenylalanine or tryptophan. D genes are given only for firm matches. Clone size appears in some rows only: once, few, many, or a class for an expanded clone.

V: TRBV27
J: TRBJ1-4
D: .
size: .
CDR3: CASSNLDGPNEKLFF
DNA: TGTGCCAGCAGTAATTTGGATGGTCCTAATGAAAAACTGTTTTTT

V: TRBV9
J: TRBJ2-2
D: .
size: .
CDR3: CASSPPGSYTGELFF
DNA: TGTGCCAGCAGCCCTCCTGGATCCTACACCGGGGAGCTGTTTTTT

V: TRBV27
J: TRBJ2-3
D: TRBD2
size: .
CDR3: CASRGLAGGSTEVQYF
DNA: TGTGCCAGCAGGGGACTAGCGGGAGGCTCTACAGAGGTGCAGTATTTT

V: TRBV30
J: TRBJ2-7
D: .
size: .
CDR3: CAWSGDRSYGQYF
DNA: TGTGCCTGGAGCGGGGACCGTTCCTACGGGCAGTACTTC

V: TRBV9
J: TRBJ2-2
D: TRBD2
size: few
CDR3: CASSASGTNTGELFF
DNA: TGTGCCAGCAGCGCTAGCGGGACGAACACCGGGGAGCTGTTTTTT

V: TRBV7-9
J: TRBJ2-7
D: .
size: many
CDR3: CASSLDSSYEQYF
DNA: TGTGCCAGCAGCTTAGACAGCTCCTACGAGCAGTACTTC

V: TRBV9
J: TRBJ2-2
D: TRBD2
size: .
CDR3: CASSGESSGGTGELFF
DNA: TGTGCCAGCAGCGGAGAGTCTAGCGGGGGGACCGGGGAGCTGTTTTTT

V: TRBV10-3
J: TRBJ1-2
D: .
size: once
CDR3: CAISGGWENYGYTF
DNA: TGTGCCATCAGTGGAGGCTGGGAGAACTATGGCTACACCTTC

V: TRBV10-2
J: TRBJ2-1
D: .
size: .
CDR3: CASSEGLSYNEQFF
DNA: TGCGCCAGCAGTGAGGGACTGTCCTACAATGAGCAGTTCTTC

V: TRBV7-6
J: TRBJ2-7
D: .
size: .
CDR3: CASSLSEYEQYF
DNA: TGTGCCAGCAGCTTATCAGAATACGAGCAGTACTTC

V: TRBV27
J: TRBJ2-7
D: TRBD1
size: .
CDR3: CASSLSPTGGTYEQYF
DNA: TGTGCCAGCAGTCTCTCTCCAACAGGGGGTACCTACGAGCAGTACTTC

V: TRBV25-1
J: TRBJ1-1
D: .
size: .
CDR3: CASSAPGSAEAFF
DNA: TGTGCCAGCAGTGCCCCAGGAAGTGCTGAAGCTTTCTTT

V: TRBV10-3
J: TRBJ2-5
D: .
size: .
CDR3: CAISEPQDQGETQYF
DNA: TGTGCCATCAGTGAGCCACAGGACCAAGGGGAGACCCAGTACTTC

V: TRBV2
J: TRBJ2-7
D: .
size: .
CDR3: CASSPDTYEQYF
DNA: TGTGCCAGCAGTCCAGATACTTACGAGCAGTACTTC

V: TRBV29-1
J: TRBJ1-2
D: .
size: .
CDR3: CSVATDNYGYTF
DNA: TGCAGCGTTGCGACAGATAACTATGGCTACACCTTC

V: TRBV28
J: TRBJ2-7
D: .
size: .
CDR3: CASIPQVTSYEQYF
DNA: TGTGCCAGCATCCCGCAGGTCACCTCCTACGAGCAGTACTTC

V: TRBV7-9
J: TRBJ2-4
D: .
size: once
CDR3: CASRGGTKNIQYF
DNA: TGTGCCAGCAGGGGTGGAACCAAAAACATTCAGTACTTC

V: TRBV10-3
J: TRBJ2-1
D: .
size: .
CDR3: CAISESARESYNEQFF
DNA: TGTGCCATCAGTGAGTCTGCCCGGGAATCCTACAATGAGCAGTTCTTC

V: TRBV6-5
J: TRBJ2-2
D: .
size: .
CDR3: CASSYSSGRTGELFF
DNA: TGTGCCAGCAGTTACTCTTCCGGTAGGACCGGGGAGCTGTTTTTT

V: TRBV4-1
J: TRBJ2-7
D: .
size: .
CDR3: CASSQVAGVGEQYF
DNA: TGCGCCAGCAGCCAAGTTGCAGGGGTCGGGGAGCAGTACTTC

V: TRBV7-9
J: TRBJ2-1
D: TRBD1
size: .
CDR3: CASSLAFQDRFYNEQFF
DNA: TGTGCCAGCAGCTTAGCGTTTCAGGACAGGTTCTACAATGAGCAGTTCTTC

V: TRBV1
J: TRBJ1-2
D: .
size: .
CDR3: CTSSQAPGLPLVYGYTF
DNA: TGCACCAGCAGCCAAGCCCCCGGCCTCCCGCTTGTGTATGGCTACACCTTC

V: TRBV27
J: TRBJ2-6
D: .
size: .
CDR3: CASSLGANVLTF
DNA: TGTGCCAGCAGTTTGGGGGCCAACGTCCTGACTTTC

V: TRBV11-2
J: TRBJ2-1
D: .
size: .
CDR3: CASSLDLREFENEQFF
DNA: TGTGCCAGCAGCTTAGATTTACGGGAATTCGAGAATGAGCAGTTCTTC